The 16 T cell receptor beta chains listed next were all sequenced from one sample in a study of blood T cell repertoires in COVID-19. TCRdb's copy holds only in-frame clones and misses some; the assay was immunoSEQ multiplex PCR. The table lists around 260,000 clones, roughly 91% of them singletons, with 0.75% to 0.9% in the top ten. The sequenced sample consisted of peripheral blood. The receptors were sampled from a man aged 25 to 45 with acute or convalescent COVID-19.

This chain uses TRBV7-9 with TRBJ1-5, with D hard to call. Deletions cut 3 bases from V and 7 bases from J, with 13 bases between. The CDR3 covers 14 residues. Germline CDR1 reads SEHNR; CDR2 reads FQNEAQ (reference sequence). CDR3 nucleotides: TGTGCCAGCAGCTTCGGCCCGAGCGAACAGCCCCAGCATTTT. This gives the protein CASSFGPSEQPQHF.

The rearrangement joins TRBV7-8 to TRBJ2-7; 8 bases line up with TRBD2. CDR1 and CDR2 from the germline V gene are SGHVS and FQNEAQ. The CDR3 covers 16 residues. V shed 2 bases, J shed 0 bases, and the junction held 6 bases outside the gene matches. The CDR3 loop reads CASSLYLAGGSYEQYF. CDR3 DNA: TGTGCCAGCAGCTTATACTTGGCGGGGGGCTCCTACGAGCAGTACTTC.

The chain joins TRBV27 to TRBJ1-1; tentative D call: TRBD1 (6 bases). The V gene lost 6 bases and the J gene lost 8 bases, with 10 bases spanning the gap. CDR1 MNHEY and CDR2 SMNVEV come from the germline V gene (reference sequence). The CDR3 runs 11 residues. The CDR3 protein is CASSSGQEAFF. As DNA, the CDR3 is TGTGCCAGCAGCTCCGGACAGGAAGCTTTCTTT.

The chain has TRBV12-3 or TRBV12-4 and TRBJ2-4; D might be TRBD1 (5 bases). The CDR3 runs to 12 residues. V lost 5 bases and J lost 8, with 10 bases in between. CDR3: CASSNSRDIQYF. The CDR3 DNA reads as TGTGCCAGCAGTAATAGCAGGGACATTCAGTACTTC.

V gene TRBV18 combines with J gene TRBJ1-5, with TRBD1 matching 9 bases. In germline, CDR1 is KGHSH, CDR2 LQKENI. The CDR3 is 17 residues long. Germline trimming cut 4 bases from V and 1 base from J; bases unmatched to any gene: 8. CDR3 DNA sequence: TGTGCCAGCTCACAGGGACAGGGTATTTGGAGCAATCAGCCCCAGCATTTT. Protein sequence: CASSQGQGIWSNQPQHF.

The chain combines TRBV27 with TRBJ1-2, with 7 bases that match TRBD1. Germline assignment: CDR1 MNHEY and CDR2 SMNVEV (reference sequence). V lost 5 bases and J lost 2; bases outside the gene matches: 8. The CDR3 extends over 15 amino acids. The CDR3 region is CASSGIGTANYGYTF. DNA of the CDR3: TGTGCCAGCAGTGGAATAGGGACAGCAAACTATGGCTACACCTTC.

The chain has TRBV5-5 and TRBJ2-1; 14 nucleotides align to TRBD2. V shed 4 bases and J 2 bases; nucleotides not matched to a gene: 2. CDR1 is SGHKS and CDR2 is YYEKEE in the germline V gene (reference sequence). The CDR3 covers 16 residues. The CDR3 DNA is TGTGCCAGCAGCGTGGGACTAGCGGGAGCCTACAATGAGCAGTTCTTC. As protein: CASSVGLAGAYNEQFF.

The chain links TRBV5-1 to TRBJ1-4; TRBD1 aligns across 7 bases. V trimming: 0 bases; J trimming: 6 bases; junction bases outside the gene matches: 2. In germline, CDR1 is SGHRS, CDR2 YFSETQ. This CDR3 comprises 14 residues. The CDR3 DNA follows: TGCGCCAGCAGCTTGGGACAGGGATATGAAAAACTGTTTTTT. Translation: CASSLGQGYEKLFF.

This rearrangement joins TRBV28 to TRBJ2-7; 8 nucleotides agree with TRBD1. The V gene end was trimmed by 3 bases and the J gene end by 2 bases; junction bases not matched to a gene: 6. The CDR3 spans 15 residues. The germline CDR1 and CDR2 sequences are MDHEN and SYDVKM. CDR3 DNA: TGTGCCAGCAGTTTGAGAGGGACAGGTACCTACGAGCAGTACTTC. Amino acid sequence: CASSLRGTGTYEQYF. Full variable domain (rest looked up from reference TRBV28 and TRBJ2-7): DVKVTQSSRYLVKRTGEKVFLECVQDMDHENMFWYRQDPGLGLRLIYFSYDVKMKEKGDIPEGYSVSREKKERFSLILESASTNQTSMYLCASSLRGTGTYEQYFGPGTRLTVT.

This clone was found once. This chain links TRBV14 with TRBJ2-3, with a possible D match to TRBD2 (7 bases). Trimming removed 4 bases at V and 4 bases at J, with 24 bases between. CDR1 is SGHDN and CDR2 is FVKESK in the germline V gene. This CDR3 comprises 18 residues. CDR3 nucleotide sequence: TGTGCCAGCAGCCGGCGGGGGCTATCCACAGGGCTGGCAGATACGCAGTATTTT. It is translated as CASSRRGLSTGLADTQYF.

The V gene is TRBV6-5, the J gene TRBJ1-3; D remains unclear. The V end lost 6 bases, the J end lost 1 base, and 10 bases lay between the germline ends. Germline-derived CDR1 and CDR2 are MNHEY and SVGAGI. The CDR3 spans 14 residues. The CDR3 bases are TGTGCCAGCAGATCTCGAGGGTCTGGAAACACCATATATTTT. Encoded protein: CASRSRGSGNTIYF.

The V and J genes are TRBV7-9 and TRBJ2-7, with 10 bases matching TRBD1. Germline CDR1 SEHNR, CDR2 FQNEAQ (reference sequence). The J segment lost 0 bases and the V segment lost 2 bases, leaving 1 base of the junction unmatched. There are 15 residues in the CDR3. The DNA of the CDR3 is TGTGCCAGCAGCTTAAGACAGGGGGCCTCCTACGAGCAGTACTTC. Protein: CASSLRQGASYEQYF.

The chain joins TRBV28 to TRBJ2-7, with TRBD2 matching 11 bases. CDR1 and CDR2 from the germline V gene are MDHEN and SYDVKM. The V and J ends lost 4 bases and 7 bases, in that order; junction bases with no gene match: 15. The CDR3 has 17 residues. The CDR3 region is CASSSRFSGRAIWEQYF. CDR3 sequence (DNA): TGTGCCAGCAGTTCCCGATTTAGCGGGAGGGCGATCTGGGAGCAGTACTTC.

The chain couples TRBV11-2 to TRBJ2-7, with a tentative D call TRBD1 (6 bases). V lost 3 bases, J lost 0 bases, and 15 bases lay in between. The CDR3 length is 16 residues. Germline assignment: CDR1 SGHAT and CDR2 FQNNGV. The CDR3: CASSFGTSYSSYEQYF. CDR3 coding DNA: TGTGCCAGCAGCTTCGGGACATCCTATAGCTCCTACGAGCAGTACTTC.

This clone was picked up one time. The V and J genes are TRBV3-1 (or the pseudogene TRBV3-2) and TRBJ1-1; D is undetermined. V was clipped by 0 bases and J by 12 bases, with 17 bases between them. Germline V lookup: CDR1 LGHDT, CDR2 YNNKEL (reference sequence). This CDR3 region has 14 residues. The CDR3 DNA sequence: TGTGCCAGCAGCCAAGACGACAATGGCAAAAACACTTTCTTT. Protein: CASSQDDNGKNTFF.

The chain uses TRBV2 and TRBJ2-7, with 9 positions matching TRBD1. Germline loops: CDR1 SNHLY, CDR2 FYNNEI. V was clipped by 5 bases and J by 7 bases; unmatched bases: 9. The CDR3 runs to 14 residues. The CDR3 nucleotides are TGTGCCAGCAGTCAACAGGGGGCGTCGTATGAGCAGTACTTC. Translated: CASSQQGASYEQYF.